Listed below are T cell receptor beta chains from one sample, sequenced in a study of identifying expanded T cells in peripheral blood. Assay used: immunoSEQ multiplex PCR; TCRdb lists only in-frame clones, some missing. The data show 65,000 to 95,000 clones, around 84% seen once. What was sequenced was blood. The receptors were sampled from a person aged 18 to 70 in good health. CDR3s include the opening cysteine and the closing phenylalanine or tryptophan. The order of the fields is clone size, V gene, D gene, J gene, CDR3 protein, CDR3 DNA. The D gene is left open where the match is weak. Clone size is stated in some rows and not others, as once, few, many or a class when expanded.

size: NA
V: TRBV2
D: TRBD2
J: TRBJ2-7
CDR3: CASRIGLAGASYEQYF
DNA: TGTGCCAGCCGGATAGGACTAGCGGGGGCCTCCTACGAGCAGTACTTC

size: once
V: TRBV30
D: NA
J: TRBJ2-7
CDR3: CAWSVSSYEQYF
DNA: TGTGCCTGGAGTGTAAGCTCCTACGAGCAGTACTTC

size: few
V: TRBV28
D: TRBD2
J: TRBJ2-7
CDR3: CASSFRGDYYEQYF
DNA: TGTGCCAGCAGTTTCCGCGGGGACTACTACGAGCAGTACTTC

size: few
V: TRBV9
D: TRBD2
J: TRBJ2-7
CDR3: CASSPRLAGGPGEQYF
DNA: TGTGCCAGCAGCCCCCGACTAGCGGGAGGGCCTGGCGAGCAGTACTTC

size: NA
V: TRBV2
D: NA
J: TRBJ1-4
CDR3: CASSGGHYLISEKLFF
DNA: TGTGCCAGCAGTGGGGGACATTACTTAATCTCTGAAAAACTGTTTTTT

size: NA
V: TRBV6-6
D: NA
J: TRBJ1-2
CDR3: CASIRGILGYTF
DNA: TGTGCCAGCATCCGAGGGATCTTAGGCTACACCTTC

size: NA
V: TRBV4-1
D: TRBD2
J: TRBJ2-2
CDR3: CASSQFVTSGSTGELFF
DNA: TGCGCCAGCAGCCAATTCGTCACCAGCGGGAGTACCGGGGAGCTGTTTTTT

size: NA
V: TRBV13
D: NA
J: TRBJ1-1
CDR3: CASSFVDRQAFF
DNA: TGTGCCAGCAGCTTCGTTGATCGGCAGGCTTTCTTT

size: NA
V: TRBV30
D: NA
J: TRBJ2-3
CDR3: CAWSGRDTQYF
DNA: TGTGCCTGGAGTGGAAGGGATACGCAGTATTTT

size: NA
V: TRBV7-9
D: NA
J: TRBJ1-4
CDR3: CASSLGGSRGEKLFF
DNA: TGTGCCAGCAGCTTAGGAGGGTCCCGGGGTGAAAAACTGTTTTTT

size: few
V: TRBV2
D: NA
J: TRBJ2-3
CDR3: CASSETLGTDTQYF
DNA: TGTGCCAGCAGTGAAACCCTAGGAACAGATACGCAGTATTTT

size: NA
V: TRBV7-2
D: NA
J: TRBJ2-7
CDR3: CASSLGPTSSYEQYF
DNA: TGTGCCAGCAGCCTCGGACCCACGAGCTCCTACGAGCAGTACTTC

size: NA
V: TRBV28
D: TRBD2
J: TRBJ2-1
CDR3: CASSPSGRMGPEQFF
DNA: TGTGCCAGCAGCCCTAGCGGGAGGATGGGACCTGAGCAGTTCTTC

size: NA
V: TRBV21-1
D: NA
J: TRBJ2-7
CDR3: CARTGAALQYEQYF
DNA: TGTGCCAGGACTGGAGCAGCACTTCAGTACGAGCAGTACTTC

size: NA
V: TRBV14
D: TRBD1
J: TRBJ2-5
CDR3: CASSQLWDRGQETQYF
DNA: TGTGCCAGCAGCCAACTCTGGGACAGGGGACAAGAGACCCAGTACTTC

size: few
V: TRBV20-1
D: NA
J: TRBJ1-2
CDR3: CSAPANYGYTF
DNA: TGCAGTGCTCCCGCTAACTATGGCTACACCTTC

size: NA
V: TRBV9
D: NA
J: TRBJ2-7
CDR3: CASSVGTFYEQYF
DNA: TGTGCCAGCAGCGTCGGGACTTTCTACGAGCAGTACTTC

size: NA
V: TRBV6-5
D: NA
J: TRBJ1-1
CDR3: CASSYGGTEAFF
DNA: TGTGCCAGCAGTTACGGAGGAACTGAAGCTTTCTTT

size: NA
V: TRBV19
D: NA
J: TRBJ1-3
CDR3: CASSIRRGSSGNTIYF
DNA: TGTGCCAGTAGTATAAGGAGAGGAAGCTCTGGAAACACCATATATTTT

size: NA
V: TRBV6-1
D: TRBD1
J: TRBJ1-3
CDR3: CASSADRVSSGNTIYF
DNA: TGTGCCAGCAGTGCCGACAGGGTGAGCTCTGGAAACACCATATATTTT

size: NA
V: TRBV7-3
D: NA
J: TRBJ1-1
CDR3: CASSEQGLMNTEAFF
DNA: TGTGCCAGCAGCGAACAGGGCCTCATGAACACTGAAGCTTTCTTT

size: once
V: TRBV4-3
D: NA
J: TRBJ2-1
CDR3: CASSPLQRVTPSYNEQFF
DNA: TGCGCCAGCAGCCCATTGCAGCGGGTCACCCCCTCCTACAATGAGCAGTTCTTC

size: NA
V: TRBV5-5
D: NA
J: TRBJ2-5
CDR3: CASSLIQETQYF
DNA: TGTGCCAGCAGCTTGATCCAAGAGACCCAGTACTTC

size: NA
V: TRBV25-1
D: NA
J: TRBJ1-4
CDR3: CASSSNQGFGEKLFF
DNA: TGTGCCAGCAGTTCAAATCAGGGGTTTGGTGAAAAACTGTTTTTT

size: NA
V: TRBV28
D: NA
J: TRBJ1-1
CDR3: CASSASRRTTEAFF
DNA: TGTGCCAGCAGTGCCTCCCGGCGTACCACTGAAGCTTTCTTT

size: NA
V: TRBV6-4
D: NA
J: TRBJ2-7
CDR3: CPPTPDSRTYEQYF
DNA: TGTCCCCCGACCCCGGACAGTAGGACCTACGAGCAGTACTTC

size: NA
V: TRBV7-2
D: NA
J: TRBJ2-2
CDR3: CASSLRISGNTGELFF
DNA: TGTGCCAGCAGCTTAAGGATTAGCGGGAACACCGGGGAGCTGTTTTTT

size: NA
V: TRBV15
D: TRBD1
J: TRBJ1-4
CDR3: CATSRGLPGTVAEKLFF
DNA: TGTGCCACCAGCAGAGGTCTCCCGGGGACAGTGGCAGAAAAACTGTTTTTT

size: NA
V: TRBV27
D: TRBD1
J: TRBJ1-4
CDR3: CASSLSPWTGLFF
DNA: TGTGCCAGCAGTTTATCTCCCTGGACAGGGCTGTTTTTT

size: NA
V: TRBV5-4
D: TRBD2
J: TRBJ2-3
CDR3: CASSRGLAGAYTDTQYF
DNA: TGTGCCAGCAGCCGCGGACTAGCGGGGGCATACACAGATACGCAGTATTTT